The 23 T cell receptor beta chains below were found in one sample sequenced in a study of T cell repertoires in cytomegalovirus infection. Antigens of these TCRs are unknown. TCRdb re-called the reads through MiXCR, storing one row per CDR3 protein. The sample gives some 800,000 distinct CDR3 sequences, just under 30% of which show up once; around 13% is in the top ten. The sample was cultured CD8+ T cells from PBMCs, taken from culture after CMV antigen stimulation. The receptors stem from a human donor in good health (CMV status not recorded). Some clones in this sample may be carry-over from other donors' samples.

The V call is TRBV2, the J call TRBJ2-5; D gene unclear. The V and J ends lost 6 bases and 0 bases respectively, with 14 bases between them. The CDR3 sequence is 15 residues long. Germline CDR1 is SNHLY and CDR2 is FYNNEI. This CDR3 reads CASSTGSPYQETQYF. For the CDR3, the DNA is TGTGCCAGCAGCACCGGGTCCCCGTACCAAGAGACCCAGTACTTC. Combining the CDR3 with reference TRBV2 and TRBJ2-5 gives the whole variable domain EPEVTQTPSHQVTQMGQEVILRCVPISNHLYFYWYRQILGQKVEFLVSFYNNEISEKSEIFDDQFSVERPDGSNFTLKIRSTKLEDSAMYFCASSTGSPYQETQYFGPGTRLLVL.

This chain connects TRBV12-3 or TRBV12-4 to TRBJ2-5; 8 positions agree with TRBD2. The CDR3 runs to 18 residues. Germline trimming cut 7 bases from V and 4 bases from J; bases unmatched to any gene: 20. CDR3 bases: TGTGCCAGCACCTCGTCCGGACTAGCTTCTGGGAGGAGAGAGACCCAGTACTTC. This translates into CASTSSGLASGRRETQYF.

This clonotype was detected many times. The CDR3 loop reads CASSLDRLAGGLRNTGELFF. CDR3 sequence (DNA): TGTGCCAGCAGCTTAGACCGACTAGCGGGGGGGCTGCGGAACACCGGGGAGCTGTTTTTT. This chain uses TRBV7-9 with TRBJ2-2, with 14 bases fitting TRBD2. The trim removed 1 base at V and 1 base at J, leaving 8 bases unmatched. The CDR3 has 20 amino acids. Germline CDR1 is SEHNR and CDR2 is FQNEAQ (reference sequence).

The rearrangement links TRBV12-3 or TRBV12-4 to TRBJ2-1; the D gene is possibly TRBD2 (7 bases). CDR3 size: 15 residues. The germline V and J ends were trimmed by 6 bases and 4 bases, with 16 bases remaining between them. This CDR3 reads CASRGGGPLYNEQFF. The DNA of the CDR3 is TGTGCCAGCAGGGGAGGGGGGCCCCTATACAATGAGCAGTTCTTC.

V usage is TRBV7-9 and J usage is TRBJ1-1, with D unresolved. The V and J ends lost 7 bases and 3 bases respectively, with 12 bases between them. From germline, CDR1 is SEHNR and CDR2 FQNEAQ (reference sequence). The CDR3 runs 13 residues. CDR3 region: CASTGRDDTEAFF. As DNA, the CDR3 is TGTGCCAGCACCGGGAGGGATGACACTGAAGCTTTCTTT.

J is TRBJ1-5 and V is TRBV5-1, with TRBD1 as a possible D gene (5 bases). The CDR3 runs to 15 residues. Germline CDR1 and CDR2: SGHRS and YFSETQ. The V end was cut by 5 bases, the J end by 0 bases, with 12 bases between. The CDR3: CASSRDPYSNQPQHF. The CDR3 coding sequence is TGCGCCAGCAGTAGGGACCCTTATAGCAATCAGCCCCAGCATTTT.

The count of this clonotype is one. The genes are TRBV2 and TRBJ1-1, with a weak D call TRBD1 (5 bases). From germline, CDR1 is SNHLY and CDR2 FYNNEI. With 7 bases removed from V and 2 bases from J, the gap between germline ends came to 14 bases. CDR3 length: 14 residues. The CDR3 here is CASKVGASNTEAFF. The CDR3 DNA follows: TGTGCCAGCAAAGTAGGGGCGTCTAACACTGAAGCTTTCTTT.

This chain connects TRBV7-6 to TRBJ2-1; 9 bases line up with TRBD1. With 4 bases clipped from V and 6 bases from J, the junction kept 4 bases outside the gene matches. The CDR3 totals 14 residues. Per the germline V gene, CDR1 is SGHVS and CDR2 is FNYEAQ. CDR3 sequence (DNA): TGTGCCAGCAGCTATCCGGACAGGGGCAATGAGCAGTTCTTC. This encodes CASSYPDRGNEQFF. Together with reference TRBV7-6 and TRBJ2-1, the CDR3 gives the full variable domain: GAGVSQSPRYKVTKRGQDVALRCDPISGHVSLYWYRQALGQGPEFLTYFNYEAQQDKSGLPNDRFSAERPEGSISTLTIQRTEQRDSAMYRCASSYPDRGNEQFFGPGTRLTVL.

At least ten counts were recorded for this clonotype. The rearrangement uses TRBV7-6 and TRBJ1-6; D may be TRBD1 (5 bases). V was shortened by 1 base and J by 4 bases, with 17 bases between the two germline ends. The CDR3 loop spans 18 amino acids. The germline gives CDR1 SGHVS, CDR2 FNYEAQ. The DNA for the CDR3 is TGTGCCAGCAGCTTAGGTCGTTTTGGGGACTCATATAATTCACCCCTCCACTTT. Translation gives CASSLGRFGDSYNSPLHF.

The genes are TRBV6-8 and TRBJ2-7; no firm D call. Trimming stripped 4 bases from V and 3 bases from J, with 13 bases between. The length of the CDR3 is 14 residues. Looked up from germline, CDR1 is MNHGY and CDR2 is SAAAGT. In nucleotides, the CDR3 is TGTGCCAGCAGTTCGGTTAATTCGGGCTACGAGCAGTACTTC. This gives the protein CASSSVNSGYEQYF.

This chain joins TRBV2 and TRBJ1-1; TRBD1 might be the D (6 bases). The V end lost 7 bases, the J end lost 7 bases, and 13 bases lay between the germline ends. The CDR3 spans 12 residues. Germline V lookup: CDR1 SNHLY, CDR2 FYNNEI. CDR3 sequence: CASTPGASEAFF. CDR3 DNA sequence: TGTGCCAGCACCCCAGGGGCGAGTGAAGCTTTCTTT.

This clonotype was seen a few times. J is TRBJ2-7 and V is TRBV4-1; a weak D match, TRBD2 (5 bases). CDR3 length: 14 amino acids. The germline V and J ends were trimmed by 0 bases and 2 bases, with 8 bases remaining between them. From germline, CDR1 is MGHRA and CDR2 YSYEKL. The CDR3 coding sequence is TGCGCCAGCAGCCAAGATCCCGGGGCCTACGAGCAGTACGTC. It yields the protein CASSQDPGAYEQYV.

The chain combines TRBV10-3 with TRBJ1-6; D may be TRBD1 (6 bases). Germline values: CDR1 ENHRY, CDR2 SYGVKD. CDR3 length equals 15 residues. V was pared by 0 bases and J by 6 bases, with 9 bases between. CDR3 residues: CAISESTGTNSPLHF. The CDR3 DNA reads TGTGCCATCAGTGAGTCGACAGGCACTAATTCACCCCTCCACTTT.

Only a few counts were recorded for this clonotype. J is TRBJ1-6 and V is TRBV7-2, with a possible D match to TRBD1 (6 bases). Trimming pared 2 bases from V and 0 bases from J, leaving 14 bases between. The length of the CDR3 is 18 residues. CDR1 is SGHTA, CDR2 FQGNSA, per germline. In DNA form, the CDR3 reads TGTGCCAGCAGCTTACAAGGGACATATAGCTCCTATAATTCACCCCTCCACTTT. It specifies CASSLQGTYSSYNSPLHF.

The chain combines TRBV11-3 with TRBJ2-2; no reliable D call. The CDR3 has 17 residues. Trimming left V 0 bases short and J 5 bases short, with 16 bases between. The germline V gene has CDR1 SGHNT and CDR2 YENEEA. The CDR3 sequence is CASSLDGDGKRTGELFF. As DNA, the CDR3 is TGTGCCAGCAGCTTAGATGGAGACGGAAAAAGAACCGGGGAGCTGTTTTTT.

The CDR3 DNA reads TGTGCCAGCAGCTCAAGTCAGAGCTCCTACAATGAGCAGTTCTTC. It codes for CASSSSQSSYNEQFF. The J gene is TRBJ2-1, the V gene TRBV11-2; no clear D gene. The CDR3 loop spans 15 amino acids. V lost 4 bases to trimming and J lost 0 bases, with 10 bases between them. Per germline, CDR1 SGHAT and CDR2 FQNNGV.

The rearrangement joins TRBV9 to TRBJ2-3, with D perhaps being TRBD1 or TRBD2 (6 bases each). CDR1 is SGDLS and CDR2 is YYNGEE in the germline V gene. V was shortened by 0 bases and J by 5 bases, with 10 bases between the two germline ends. This CDR3 is 14 amino acids long. The CDR3 nucleotides read TGTGCCAGCAGCGTAGCGGGGGCCCAAGATACGCAGTATTTT. It codes for CASSVAGAQDTQYF.

This chain uses TRBV19 with TRBJ2-5; 11 bases line up with TRBD2. CDR1 LNHDA and CDR2 SQIVND come from the germline V gene (reference sequence). J gave up 5 bases and V 7 bases, and 21 bases lay outside the gene matches. The CDR3 runs to 19 residues. The CDR3 sequence: CASTRGMTSGAAHEETQYF. As DNA, the CDR3 is TGTGCCAGTACCCGGGGGATGACTAGCGGGGCCGCCCATGAGGAGACCCAGTACTTC.

The chain employs TRBV12-5 and TRBJ1-5, with no clear D. The CDR3 sequence is 15 residues long. Trimming removed 1 base at V and 5 bases at J, with 12 bases between. CDR1 and CDR2 from the germline V gene are LGHNT and FRNRAP. The CDR3 sequence: CASGLDLRNHQPQHF. The CDR3 DNA sequence: TGTGCTAGTGGTTTGGACCTTAGGAATCATCAGCCCCAGCATTTT.

This clonotype has ten or more counts. The rearrangement links TRBV12-3 or TRBV12-4 to TRBJ2-7; possible D gene TRBD1, 6 bases. The CDR3 consists of 14 residues. Trimming took off 2 bases at V and 5 bases at J, with 13 bases between the two ends. CDR3 bases: TGTGCCAGCAGTTTATCATCCAGGGGAGACGAGCAGTACGTC. Protein: CASSLSSRGDEQYV.

This clonotype was seen repeatedly, ten times or more. V gene TRBV25-1 combines with J gene TRBJ1-1; D is undetermined. V lost 4 bases and J 6 bases, leaving 9 bases between the germline ends. Germline loops: CDR1 MGHDK, CDR2 SYGVNS. The CDR3 spans 12 residues. As DNA, the CDR3 is TGTGCCAGCAGTGGCCTAATTTCTGAAGCTTTCTTT. It codes for CASSGLISEAFF. Full variable domain (remainder filled in from reference TRBV25-1 and TRBJ1-1): EADIYQTPRYLVIGTGKKITLECSQTMGHDKMYWYQQDPGMELHLIHYSYGVNSTEKGDLSSESTVSRIRTEHFPLTLESARPSHTSQYLCASSGLISEAFFGQGTRLTVV.

This clonotype was picked up a small number of times. This rearrangement joins TRBV18 to TRBJ2-7; 13 bases map to TRBD2. The germline CDR1 and CDR2 sequences are KGHSH and LQKENI. With V trimmed by 6 bases and J by 7 bases, 9 bases remained unmatched. This CDR3 region has 15 residues. CDR3 nucleotide sequence: TGTGCCAGCTCCCTAGTGGGGACTAGCGGGGAAGAGCAGTACTTC. Translation gives CASSLVGTSGEEQYF.

This clonotype was seen a handful of times. V is TRBV15 and J is TRBJ2-2; D possibly corresponds to TRBD2 (7 bases). The CDR3 spans 17 residues. Germline values: CDR1 LNHNV, CDR2 YYDKDF (reference sequence). V shed 0 bases and J shed 4 bases, with 15 bases lying between them. In DNA form, the CDR3 reads TGTGCCACCAGCAGAGATCCGGGGGGCTCGACCACCGGGGAGCTGTTTTTT. Translation gives CATSRDPGGSTTGELFF.